This TCR beta chain emerged from a study of blood T cells in healthy people across ages (dated by TCRdb to the mid-2010s). About the study as a whole: In model experiments, roughly one uniquely barcoded TCR beta cDNA molecule per two T cells was captured by template switching. To avoid experimental bias, donors of different ages were spread randomly across the sequencing lanes. Two additional independent replicas of 1 million unique cDNA reads from the same blood draw were analyzed for two donors (one aged 18 to 30 and one aged 80 or older). The donors were split into four age groups: young (average about 16 years), middle-aged (more than 35), aged (over 55) and long-lived (roughly 80). The study measured age-related changes in TCR beta repertoire diversity using deep sequencing normalized with unique cDNA molecular identifiers.

This clonotype turned up a few times. Its antigen is currently not known. No much larger clonotype is one base removed from it; base qualities were not supplied. Reading the germline V gene gives CDR1 MNHEY and CDR2 SVGAGI. CDR3 length: 15 amino acids, cysteine to phenylalanine. CDR3 DNA only is kept here, 45 bases in frame from base 1. V loses 4 bases of germline sequence and J loses 4 bases, and the interval between the two ends is 16 bases. Systemically healthy Caucasian individuals from Russia, 39 in total and aged roughly 6 to 95 years, were included as donors. Each donor gave approximately 9.3 milliliters of peripheral blood, collected into EDTA-treated Vacutainer tubes. Ficoll-Paque density-gradient centrifugation was used to isolate PBMCs, with at least 6.5 million per sample. Trizol reagent was used to extract total RNA from the PBMCs, yielding at least 5.5 micrograms per sample. Naive CD45RAhigh/CD27high T cell percentages were measured by flow cytometry on a PBMC aliquot from every donor.

Library preparation used 5' RACE. Data came from an Illumina HiSeq 2500. A second PCR of about 6 to 11 cycles was performed with a sample-barcoded 5' primer and a J-beta primer mix. A template-switch 5' adaptor carrying 12 random nucleotides introduced a unique molecular identifier onto each TCR beta cDNA molecule. Each sample yielded at least 2.5 million CDR3-containing paired-end reads. First-strand cDNA was synthesized from all RNA with the Mint cDNA synthesis kit, primed by a TRBC-specific oligonucleotide. All cDNA was treated with uracil-DNA glycosylase and then went through a first 18-cycle PCR with the universal primers M1SS and BC2_uni_R. The authors' analysis ran thus. Normalization of each sample was performed by random selection of 1 million high-quality reads, each carrying a distinct molecular identifier. Reads with shared molecular identifiers were discarded instead of being binned into consensus sequences. MiTCR, with a Q25 quality threshold and the strictest error-elimination algorithm, was used for CDR3 identification, clonotype clustering and error correction. A nonparametric unseen species model using Euler transformation provided a lower-bound estimate of total TCR beta diversity. TCRdb reprocessed the public reads (quality trimming at Q25 with fastp, clone calling with MiXCR) and kept in-frame beta chains. For every CDR3 protein sequence, its rows merge into one entry that carries the most common genes and DNA. Here the V and J calls rest on TCRdb's processing, not on the authors' analysis. In this sample the table shows 700,000 or so distinct CDR3 sequences, around 38% of which occur a single time. The ten largest clones add up to approximately 31% of the sample.

The study at large found these results: Observed TCR beta diversity correlated strongly with the percentage of naive T cells measured by flow cytometry. Because the CMV infection status of the donors was unknown, age-related changes in expanded clonotypes may potentially have been confounded. As age increased, observed TCR beta diversity per million T cells dropped in a roughly linear way, and a significant reduction was already evident by age 40. Estimates of total diversity based on one million sequenced T cells were considered lower bounds and underestimates. Because profiling used bulk unsorted PBMCs, naive and antigen-experienced compartments could not be compared conclusively. Compared with the aged group, the long-lived group had more naive CD4+ T cells, fewer expanded clones and increased TCR diversity, a pattern suggesting age selection.

This clonotype originated in a man at least 80 years old in good health. The specimen was blood. The sequence is built from TRBV6-5 and TRBJ2-5, with no confidently assigned D gene. The DNA sequence is as follows: TGTGCCAGCAGTTGGACCCTCGACGGACGAGAGACCCAGTACTTC. This encodes CASSWTLDGRETQYF.